This note documents a single T cell receptor beta chain sequence. These data belong to a study of cytomegalovirus exposure and HLA in healthy donors. The PCR contained 60 Vbeta and 13 Jbeta primers. The data were produced by immunoSEQ multiplex PCR, yet TCRdb's version contains in-frame clones alone and is incomplete. The sample shows 95,000 to 130,000 clones, 60% to 85% of them seen only once. Trimming removed 1 base at V and 2 bases at J, with 9 bases between. CDR1 SGHRS and CDR2 YFSETQ come from the germline V gene. This CDR3 region has 15 residues. The chain carries TRBV5-1 and TRBJ2-2; D is unclear. The TCR sequence derives from a woman younger than 30 in good health and CMV-seronegative. Sequenced sample: PBMCs. The CDR3 nucleotides are TGCGCCAGCAGCTTGACGGTTTCAAACACCGGGGAGCTGTTTTTT. Translating gives CASSLTVSNTGELFF. Looking up the rest from reference TRBV5-1 and TRBJ2-2 gives the full variable domain: KAGVTQTPRYLIKTRGQQVTLSCSPISGHRSVSWYQQTPGQGLQFLFEYFSETQRNKGNFPGRFSGRQFSNSRSEMNVSTLELGDSALYLCASSLTVSNTGELFFGEGSRLTVL.